This T cell receptor (beta chain) was sequenced for a study of blood T cell repertoires in COVID-19. Study-wide context: Sites in the United States, Italy and Spain provided acute and convalescent COVID-19 samples. The analysed material was cDNA or gDNA that came from T cells, B-cell-depleted T cells, or PBMCs.

A Seattle source enrolled patients during active infection and followed them longitudinally. The CDR3 contains 14 residues. Germline V CDR1 and CDR2: SGHKS, YYEKEE (reference sequence). V gave up 0 bases and J gave up 4 bases, with 7 bases separating them. TCRdb keeps only in-frame clones here, not all; method: immunoSEQ multiplex PCR. The repertoire includes roughly 180,000 clones, 70% to 90% of them detected once, and 5% to 6% sits in the top ten. This chain links TRBV5-5 with TRBJ1-4; a weak D match, TRBD1 (6 bases). The receptor was isolated from a woman in her forties or fifties with COVID-19, enrolled during active disease. The sample taken for sequencing was peripheral blood. CDR3 region: CASSLGTVNEKLFF. In DNA form, the CDR3 reads TGTGCCAGCAGCTTGGGGACAGTTAATGAAAAACTGTTTTTT.